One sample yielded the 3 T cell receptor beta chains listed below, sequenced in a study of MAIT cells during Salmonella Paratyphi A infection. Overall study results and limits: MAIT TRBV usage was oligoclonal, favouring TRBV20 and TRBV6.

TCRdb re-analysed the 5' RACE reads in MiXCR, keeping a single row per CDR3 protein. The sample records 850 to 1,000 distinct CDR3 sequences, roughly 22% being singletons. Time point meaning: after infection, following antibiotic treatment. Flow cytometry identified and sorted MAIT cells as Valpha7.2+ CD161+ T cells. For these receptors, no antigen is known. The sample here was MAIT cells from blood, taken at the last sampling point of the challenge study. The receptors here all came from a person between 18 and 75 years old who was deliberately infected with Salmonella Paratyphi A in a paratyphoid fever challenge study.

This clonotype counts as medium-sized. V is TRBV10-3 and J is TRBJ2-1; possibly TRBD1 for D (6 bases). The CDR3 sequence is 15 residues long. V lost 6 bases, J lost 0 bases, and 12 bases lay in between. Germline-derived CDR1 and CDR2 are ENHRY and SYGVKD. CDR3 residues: CAISETGSSYNEQFF. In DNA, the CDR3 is TGTGCCATCAGCGAAACAGGGAGCTCCTACAATGAGCAGTTCTTC.

CDR3 DNA: TGTGCCAGCAGTTACTCCGGGACAGGGGGCTACGAGCAGTTCTTC. It translates to CASSYSGTGGYEQFF. This chain links TRBV6-2 or TRBV6-3 with TRBJ2-1; 12 bases map to TRBD1. The CDR3 length is 15 residues. Unmatched junction bases numbered 4, after V lost 0 bases and J lost 10 bases. Germline loops: CDR1 MNHEY, CDR2 SVGEGT.

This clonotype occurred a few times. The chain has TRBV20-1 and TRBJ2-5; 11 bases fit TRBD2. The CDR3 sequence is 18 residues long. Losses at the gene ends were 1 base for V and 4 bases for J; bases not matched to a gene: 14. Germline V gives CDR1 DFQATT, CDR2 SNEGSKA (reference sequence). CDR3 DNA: TGCAGTGCTAGAGCCGTTTTAACCGGGACTAGCGGCCGAGAGACCCAGTACTTC. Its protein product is CSARAVLTGTSGRETQYF.